This record looks at one T cell receptor (beta chain) sequence and its context. Its cognate antigen is unknown. The protocol was immunoSEQ multiplex PCR, while the TCRdb copy is restricted to in-frame clones and leaves out a portion. Among approximately 150,000 clones listed, roughly nine tenths were seen once. This specimen comes from a study of cytomegalovirus exposure and HLA in healthy donors. The wider study: In a later analysis, the roughly 120 validation repertoires were reported to have used the same platform as the 600 to 800 first-cohort repertoires. Points from the study as a whole: Rarity marked most TCR sequences, yet some public TCRs occurred in many donors. Associated with cytomegalovirus, according to the listing, were around 160 TCR beta chains. The classifier, whose performance was assessed in both the original and validation cohorts, reportedly diagnosed cytomegalovirus status with high specificity and sensitivity.

CDR3 length equals 18 residues. The V gene end was trimmed by 0 bases and the J gene end by 6 bases; junction bases not matched to a gene: 10. Per the germline V gene, CDR1 is MNHEY and CDR2 is SMNVEV (reference sequence). Sequencing was carried out using PBMCs. The TCR originated in a man younger than 35 in good health and CMV-seronegative. This chain links TRBV27 with TRBJ2-1; TRBD2 aligns across 11 bases. DNA of the CDR3: TGTGCCAGCAGTTTATCCCCCTCACTAGCGGGGGCTGGCAATGAGCAGTTCTTC. This codes for CASSLSPSLAGAGNEQFF.